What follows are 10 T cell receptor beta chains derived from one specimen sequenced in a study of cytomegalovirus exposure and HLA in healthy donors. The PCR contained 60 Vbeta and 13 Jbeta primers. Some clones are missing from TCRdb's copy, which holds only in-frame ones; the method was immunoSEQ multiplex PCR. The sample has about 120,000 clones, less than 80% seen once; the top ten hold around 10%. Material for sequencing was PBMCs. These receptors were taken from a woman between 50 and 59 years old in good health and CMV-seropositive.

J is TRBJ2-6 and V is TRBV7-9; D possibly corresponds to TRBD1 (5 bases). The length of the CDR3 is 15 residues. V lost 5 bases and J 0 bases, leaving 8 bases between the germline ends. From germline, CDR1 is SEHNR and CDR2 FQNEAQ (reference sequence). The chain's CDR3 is CASSAQGSGANVLTF. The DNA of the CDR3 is TGTGCCAGCAGCGCCCAGGGCTCTGGGGCCAACGTCCTGACTTTC.

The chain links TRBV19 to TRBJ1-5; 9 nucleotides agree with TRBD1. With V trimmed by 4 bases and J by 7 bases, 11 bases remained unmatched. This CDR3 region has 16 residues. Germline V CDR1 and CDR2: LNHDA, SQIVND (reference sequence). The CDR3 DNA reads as TGTGCCAGTAGTAGGAGGACAGGGGACGCGATACAGCCCCAGCATTTT. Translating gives CASSRRTGDAIQPQHF.

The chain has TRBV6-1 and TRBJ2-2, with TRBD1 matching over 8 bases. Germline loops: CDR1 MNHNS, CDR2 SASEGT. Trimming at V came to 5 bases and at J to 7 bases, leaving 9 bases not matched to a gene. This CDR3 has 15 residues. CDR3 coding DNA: TGTGCCAGCAGTTCAGGGGGCTTACTGGACGGGGAGCTGTTTTTT. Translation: CASSSGGLLDGELFF.

The CDR3 region is CASSPPSYEQYF. The CDR3 coding sequence is TGTGCCAGCTCACCTCCCAGCTACGAGCAGTACTTC. The chain couples TRBV18 to TRBJ2-7; D is undetermined. This CDR3 has 12 amino acids. V was trimmed by 3 bases and J by 3 bases, leaving 6 bases between them. CDR1 is KGHSH, CDR2 LQKENI, per germline.

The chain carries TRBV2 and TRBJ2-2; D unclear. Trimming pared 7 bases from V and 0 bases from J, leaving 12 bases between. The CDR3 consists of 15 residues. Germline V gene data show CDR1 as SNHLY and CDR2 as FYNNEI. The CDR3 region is CASKSRASNTGELFF. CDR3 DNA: TGTGCCAGCAAATCCCGCGCATCGAACACCGGGGAGCTGTTTTTT.

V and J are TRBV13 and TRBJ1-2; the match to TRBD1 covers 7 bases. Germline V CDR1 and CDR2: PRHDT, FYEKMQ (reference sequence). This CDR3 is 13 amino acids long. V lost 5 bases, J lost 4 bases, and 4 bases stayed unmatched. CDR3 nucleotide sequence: TGTGCCAGCAGCCTGGGACAGAGCTATGGCTACACCTTC. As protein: CASSLGQSYGYTF.

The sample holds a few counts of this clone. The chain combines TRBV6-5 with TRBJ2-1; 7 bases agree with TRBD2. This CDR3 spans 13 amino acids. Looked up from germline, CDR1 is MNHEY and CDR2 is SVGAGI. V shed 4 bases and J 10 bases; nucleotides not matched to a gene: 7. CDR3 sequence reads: CASSSSGVPEQFF. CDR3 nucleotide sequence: TGTGCCAGCAGTTCCAGCGGGGTTCCCGAGCAGTTCTTC.

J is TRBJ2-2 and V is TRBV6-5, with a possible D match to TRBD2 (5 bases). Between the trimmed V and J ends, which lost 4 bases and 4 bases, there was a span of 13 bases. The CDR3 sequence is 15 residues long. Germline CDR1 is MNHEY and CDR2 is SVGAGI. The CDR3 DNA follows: TGTGCCAGCAGTTCCGTCCGGGGAACCACCGGGGAGCTGTTTTTT. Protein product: CASSSVRGTTGELFF.

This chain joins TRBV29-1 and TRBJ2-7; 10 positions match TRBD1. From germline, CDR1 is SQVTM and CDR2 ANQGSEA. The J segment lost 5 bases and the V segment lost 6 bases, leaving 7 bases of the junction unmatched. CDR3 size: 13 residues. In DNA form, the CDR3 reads TGCAGCGTGCGGACAGGGGGGCCCCACGAGCAGTACTTC. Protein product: CSVRTGGPHEQYF.

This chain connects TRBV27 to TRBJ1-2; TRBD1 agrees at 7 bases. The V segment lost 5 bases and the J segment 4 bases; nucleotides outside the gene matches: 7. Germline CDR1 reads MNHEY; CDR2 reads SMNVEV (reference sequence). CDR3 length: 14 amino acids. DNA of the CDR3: TGTGCCAGCAGTGTGAGGGACAGCGTCTATGGCTACACCTTC. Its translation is CASSVRDSVYGYTF.